The 18 T cell receptor beta chains listed next were all sequenced from one sample in a study of T cells in narcolepsy. The table came from immunoSEQ multiplex PCR; TCRdb's copy has only in-frame clones and leaves some out. The sample includes around 27,000 clones, 80% to 90% of them seen just once. The sample comprised CD45RA- memory CD4+ T cells from PBMCs. Receptors originate from a human donor with narcolepsy.

The gene calls are TRBV5-1 and TRBJ1-1, with D possibly being TRBD1 (6 bases). From germline, CDR1 is SGHRS and CDR2 YFSETQ. The CDR3 spans 15 residues. Between the trimmed V and J ends, which lost 0 bases and 1 base, there was a span of 10 bases. CDR3 loop: CASSLEGHPNTEAFF. CDR3 in DNA: TGCGCCAGCAGCTTGGAGGGACACCCGAACACTGAAGCTTTCTTT. The full variable domain, in which reference TRBV5-1 and TRBJ1-1 provide the parts outside the CDR3, is KAGVTQTPRYLIKTRGQQVTLSCSPISGHRSVSWYQQTPGQGLQFLFEYFSETQRNKGNFPGRFSGRQFSNSRSEMNVSTLELGDSALYLCASSLEGHPNTEAFFGQGTRLTVV.

In this sample, this clone turned up a few times. The V and J genes are TRBV6-5 and TRBJ1-2, with D unresolved. The V and J ends lost 7 bases and 5 bases respectively, with 14 bases between them. CDR3 length: 13 amino acids. CDR1 is MNHEY, CDR2 SVGAGI, per germline. The DNA for the CDR3 is TGTGCCAGCACTCCGGCCCCCCGGTATGGCTACACCTTC. This codes for CASTPAPRYGYTF.

The chain recombines TRBV6-1 with TRBJ1-6; no clear D. The length of the CDR3 is 15 residues. From germline, CDR1 is MNHNS and CDR2 SASEGT. The ends were cut back, 6 bases at V and 10 bases at J, with 19 bases in the middle. CDR3 sequence: CASSAAVVWGSPLHF. The CDR3 nucleotides are TGTGCCAGCAGCGCGGCGGTGGTTTGGGGATCACCCCTCCACTTT.

This clone is a singleton in its sample. Other nucleotide sequences from this sample produce the same CDR3. The rearrangement uses TRBV5-1 and TRBJ1-2; maybe TRBD1 (5 bases). This CDR3 spans 13 amino acids. The germline CDR1 and CDR2 sequences are SGHRS and YFSETQ. V was clipped by 0 bases and J by 7 bases, with 10 bases between them. CDR3 sequence reads: CASSLEGVRGYTF. Written as DNA, the CDR3 is TGCGCCAGCAGCTTGGAAGGGGTCCGTGGCTACACCTTC.

This clone was recorded a few times. V gene TRBV5-1 combines with J gene TRBJ1-2; D perhaps matches TRBD1 (5 bases). The V gene lost 5 bases and the J gene lost 8 bases, with 16 bases spanning the gap. This CDR3 has 13 residues. The germline V gene encodes CDR1 SGHRS and CDR2 YFSETQ. This chain's CDR3 is CASSLTGDGGYTF. CDR3 DNA: TGCGCCAGCAGTCTCACCGGGGACGGCGGCTACACCTTC.

The table lists this clone with a few counts. V is TRBV18 and J is TRBJ1-2; D is unclear. This CDR3 contains 15 residues. Germline loops: CDR1 KGHSH, CDR2 LQKENI. V shed 3 bases and J shed 1 base, with 12 bases lying between them. The CDR3 is CASSPLPSINYGYTF. For the CDR3, the DNA is TGTGCCAGCTCACCTCTTCCCAGTATTAACTATGGCTACACCTTC.

CDR3 coding DNA: TGTGCCAGCAGCTTCGGCAGTCCCATGAACACTGAAGCTTTCTTT. Translated, it gives CASSFGSPMNTEAFF. The genes are TRBV5-4 and TRBJ1-1; D gene unclear. Deletions cut 2 bases from V and 0 bases from J, with 11 bases between. The length of the CDR3 is 15 residues. CDR1 is SGHNT, CDR2 YYREEE, per germline (reference sequence).

CDR3 nucleotide sequence: TGTGCCAGCAGCCCCCCCGGGACTAGCTACTACGAGCAGTACTTC. It specifies CASSPPGTSYYEQYF. The J gene is TRBJ2-7, the V gene TRBV5-4, with 9 bases that match TRBD2. CDR3 length equals 15 residues. From germline, CDR1 is SGHNT and CDR2 YYREEE (reference sequence). With V trimmed by 4 bases and J by 3 bases, 8 bases remained unmatched.

The chain is built from TRBV11-2 and TRBJ2-7; D is unclear. CDR3 length: 14 residues. The germline gives CDR1 SGHAT, CDR2 FQNNGV. V lost 0 bases and J 3 bases, leaving 9 bases between the germline ends. The CDR3 reads CASSLDSGGYEQYF. In nucleotides, the CDR3 is TGTGCCAGCAGCTTAGATTCTGGCGGCTACGAGCAGTACTTC.

J is TRBJ2-7 and V is TRBV7-8; D possibly uses TRBD1 or TRBD2 (5 bases each). CDR1 SGHVS and CDR2 FQNEAQ come from the germline V gene. CDR3 size: 14 residues. Trimming removed 4 bases from V and 4 bases from J, with 14 bases in between. The CDR3 is CASSYRGGPYEQYF. The CDR3 region has the DNA TGTGCCAGCAGCTACCGGGGCGGTCCGTACGAGCAGTACTTC.

The gene calls are TRBV28 and TRBJ1-5; D possibly corresponds to TRBD1 (5 bases). The V gene's germline CDR1 is MDHEN and CDR2 SYDVKM. The CDR3 loop spans 15 amino acids. V dropped 6 bases and J dropped 1 base, with 13 bases sitting between them. The CDR3 DNA follows: TGTGCCAGCAGGCGGGACCCCGGGAGCAATCAGCCCCAGCATTTT. Translation: CASRRDPGSNQPQHF.

The chain combines TRBV10-2 with TRBJ2-3; the match to TRBD1 covers 10 bases. The CDR3 is 14 residues long. V dropped 9 bases and J dropped 3; count of bases not matched to a gene: 6. Germline lookup yields CDR1 WSHSY and CDR2 SAAADI. CDR3: CASEGTGVTDTQYF. The CDR3 DNA sequence: TGCGCCAGTGAGGGGACAGGGGTGACAGATACGCAGTATTTT.

This clone turned up a few times. CDR3 DNA sequence: TGTGCCAGCAGCTTAGGTTCTGGAAACACCATATATTTT. It encodes CASSLGSGNTIYF. The chain carries TRBV7-9 and TRBJ1-3, with D hard to call. CDR3 size: 13 residues. Germline V gene lookup returns CDR1 SEHNR and CDR2 FQNEAQ (reference sequence). The germline V and J ends were trimmed by 1 base and 1 base, with 2 bases remaining between them.

This chain connects TRBV7-2 to TRBJ2-1, with D tentatively TRBD1 or TRBD2 (5 bases each). The CDR3 spans 15 residues. Germline CDR1 and CDR2: SGHTA and FQGNSA. V lost 3 bases and J lost 0, with 9 bases in between. The CDR3 protein is CASSFEGSSYNEQFF. The CDR3 nucleotides are TGTGCCAGCAGCTTTGAGGGGAGCTCCTACAATGAGCAGTTCTTC.

The chain employs TRBV6-5 and TRBJ1-5, with D uncertain. Looked up from germline, CDR1 is MNHEY and CDR2 is SVGAGI. V was cut by 4 bases and J by 2 bases, with 9 bases left in between. The CDR3 runs 14 residues. CDR3 nucleotide sequence: TGTGCCAGCAGTTCGGGGAAAGGCAATCAGCCCCAGCATTTT. Translated, it gives CASSSGKGNQPQHF.

This clone was observed a single time. The V and J genes are TRBV5-1 and TRBJ1-2; TRBD1 agrees at 7 bases. The CDR3 covers 14 residues. CDR1 is SGHRS and CDR2 is YFSETQ in the germline V gene. The J segment lost 6 bases and the V segment lost 4 bases, leaving 9 bases of the junction unmatched. For the CDR3, the DNA is TGCGCCAGCAGCGTTCGACAGGGTTTAGATGGCTACACCTTC. This translates into CASSVRQGLDGYTF.

The chain uses TRBV7-5 and TRBJ1-3; the listed D gene, TRBD1, was not tested against the DNA. TRBV7-5 counts as a pseudogene. The CDR3 is 16 residues long. DNA of the CDR3: TGTGTCAGAAGCGCCCAACAGGGTCCTGCTGGAAACACCATATATTTT. It is translated as CVRSAQQGPAGNTIYF.

This clone appeared once. The V gene is TRBV28, the J gene TRBJ2-7, with no clear D. Trimming shortened V by 7 bases and J by 3 bases, and 7 bases separated the two germline ends. This CDR3 has 11 amino acids. Germline V gene lookup returns CDR1 MDHEN and CDR2 SYDVKM. CDR3 in DNA: TGTGCCAGCAAAAATAGCTACGAGCAGTACTTC. Its protein is CASKNSYEQYF.